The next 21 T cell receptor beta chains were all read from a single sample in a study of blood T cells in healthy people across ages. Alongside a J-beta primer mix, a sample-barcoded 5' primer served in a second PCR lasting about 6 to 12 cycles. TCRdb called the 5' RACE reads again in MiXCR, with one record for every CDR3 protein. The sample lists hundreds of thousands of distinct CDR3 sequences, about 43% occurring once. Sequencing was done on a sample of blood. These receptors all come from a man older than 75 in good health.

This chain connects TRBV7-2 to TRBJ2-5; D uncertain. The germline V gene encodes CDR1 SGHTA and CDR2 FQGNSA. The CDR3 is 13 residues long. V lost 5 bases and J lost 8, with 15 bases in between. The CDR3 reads CASSRPTDETQYF. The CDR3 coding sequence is TGTGCCAGCAGCCGCCCGACTGACGAAACCCAGTACTTC.

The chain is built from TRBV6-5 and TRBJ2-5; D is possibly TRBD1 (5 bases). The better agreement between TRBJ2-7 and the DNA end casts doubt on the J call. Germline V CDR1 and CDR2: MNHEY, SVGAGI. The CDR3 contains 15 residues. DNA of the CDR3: TGTGCCAGCAGTTACTCGTTCCAGGGCGACTACGAGCAGTACTTC. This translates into CASSYSFQGDYEQYF.

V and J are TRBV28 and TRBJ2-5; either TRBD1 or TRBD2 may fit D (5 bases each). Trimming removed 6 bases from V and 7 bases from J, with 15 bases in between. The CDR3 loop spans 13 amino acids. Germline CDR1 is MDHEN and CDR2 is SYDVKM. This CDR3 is CASSRGPQGTQYF. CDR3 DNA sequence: TGTGCCAGCAGCCGGGGACCGCAGGGGACCCAGTACTTC. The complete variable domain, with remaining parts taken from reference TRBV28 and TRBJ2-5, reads DVKVTQSSRYLVKRTGEKVFLECVQDMDHENMFWYRQDPGLGLRLIYFSYDVKMKEKGDIPEGYSVSREKKERFSLILESASTNQTSMYLCASSRGPQGTQYFGPGTRLLVL.

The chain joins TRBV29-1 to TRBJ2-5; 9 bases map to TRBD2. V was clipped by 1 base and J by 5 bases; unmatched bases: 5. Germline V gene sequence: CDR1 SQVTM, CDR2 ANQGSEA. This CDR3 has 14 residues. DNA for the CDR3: TGCAGCGTTGAAGTAGCGGGGGCCAAGGAGACCCAGTACTTC. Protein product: CSVEVAGAKETQYF.

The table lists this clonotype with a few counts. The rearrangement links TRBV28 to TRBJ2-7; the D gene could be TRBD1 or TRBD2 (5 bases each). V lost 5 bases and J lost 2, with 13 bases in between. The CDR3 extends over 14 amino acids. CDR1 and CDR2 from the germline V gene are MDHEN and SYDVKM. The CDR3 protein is CASSQNSGPYEQYF. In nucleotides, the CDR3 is TGTGCCAGCAGTCAAAACTCGGGACCCTACGAGCAGTACTTC.

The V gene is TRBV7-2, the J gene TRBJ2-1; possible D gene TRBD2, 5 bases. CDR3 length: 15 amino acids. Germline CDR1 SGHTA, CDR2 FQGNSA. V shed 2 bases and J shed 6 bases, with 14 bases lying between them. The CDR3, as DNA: TGTGCCAGCAGCTTACGGTCGAGGGCCGGCAATGAGCAGTTCTTC. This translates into CASSLRSRAGNEQFF. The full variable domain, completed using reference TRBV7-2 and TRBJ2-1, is GAGVSQSPSNKVTEKGKDVELRCDPISGHTALYWYRQSLGQGLEFLIYFQGNSAPDKSGLPSDRFSAERTGGSVSTLTIQRTQQEDSAVYLCASSLRSRAGNEQFFGPGTRLTVL.

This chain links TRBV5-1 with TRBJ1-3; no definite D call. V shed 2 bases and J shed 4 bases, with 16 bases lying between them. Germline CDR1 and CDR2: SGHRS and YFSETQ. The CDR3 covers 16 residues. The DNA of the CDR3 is TGCGCCAGCAGCTTACATCAGCTAAATTACGGAAACACCATATATTTT. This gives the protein CASSLHQLNYGNTIYF.

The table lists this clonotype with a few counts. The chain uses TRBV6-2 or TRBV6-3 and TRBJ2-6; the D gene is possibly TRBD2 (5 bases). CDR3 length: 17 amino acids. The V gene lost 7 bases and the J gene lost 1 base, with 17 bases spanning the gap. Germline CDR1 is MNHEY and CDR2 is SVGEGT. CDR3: CASTPVVRGSGANVLTF. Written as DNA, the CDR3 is TGTGCCAGCACCCCGGTGGTTCGGGGATCTGGGGCCAACGTCCTGACTTTC.

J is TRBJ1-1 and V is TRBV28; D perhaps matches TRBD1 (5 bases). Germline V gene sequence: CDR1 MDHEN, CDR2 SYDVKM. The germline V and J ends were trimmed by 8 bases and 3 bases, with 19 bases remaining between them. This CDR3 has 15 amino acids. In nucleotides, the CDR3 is TGTGCCAGCGTTTTCACGGGGGGAACGGACACTGAAGCTTTCTTT. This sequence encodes CASVFTGGTDTEAFF.

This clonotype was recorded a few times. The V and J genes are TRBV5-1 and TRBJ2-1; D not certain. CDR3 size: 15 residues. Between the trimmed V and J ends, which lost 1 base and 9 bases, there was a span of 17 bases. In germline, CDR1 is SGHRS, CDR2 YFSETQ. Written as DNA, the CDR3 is TGCGCCAGCAGCTTGCGTGTCACAGTCATGGGTGAGCAGTTCTTC. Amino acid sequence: CASSLRVTVMGEQFF.

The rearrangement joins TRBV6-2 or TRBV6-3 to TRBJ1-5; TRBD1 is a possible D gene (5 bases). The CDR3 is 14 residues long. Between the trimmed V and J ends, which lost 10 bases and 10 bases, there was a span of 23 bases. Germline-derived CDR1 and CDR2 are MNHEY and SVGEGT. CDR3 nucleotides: TGTGCCAACACCTCCACTGGGACCGCTAAACCCCAGCATTTT. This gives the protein CANTSTGTAKPQHF.

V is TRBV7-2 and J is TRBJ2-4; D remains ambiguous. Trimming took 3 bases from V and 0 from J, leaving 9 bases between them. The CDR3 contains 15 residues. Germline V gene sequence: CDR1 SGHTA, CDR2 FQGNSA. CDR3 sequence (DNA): TGTGCCAGCAGCTTCCGGCCGATAGCCAAAAACATTCAGTACTTC. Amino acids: CASSFRPIAKNIQYF.

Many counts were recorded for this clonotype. The CDR3 loop reads CASSQVSQGRADTQYF. The CDR3 DNA is TGCGCCAGCAGCCAAGTGTCACAGGGGAGAGCAGATACGCAGTATTTT. The chain joins TRBV4-3 to TRBJ2-3, with TRBD1 identical over 7 bases. The CDR3 runs to 16 residues. Trimming took 1 base from V and 4 from J; bases not matched to a gene: 8. CDR1 and CDR2 (germline): LGHNA, YSLEER.

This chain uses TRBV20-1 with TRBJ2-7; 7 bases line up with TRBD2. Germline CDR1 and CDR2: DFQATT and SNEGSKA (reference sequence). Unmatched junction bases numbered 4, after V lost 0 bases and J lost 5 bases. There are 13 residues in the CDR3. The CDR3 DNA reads TGCAGTGCTAGAGAGGGGGGAGGGGACGAGCAGTACTTC. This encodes CSAREGGGDEQYF.

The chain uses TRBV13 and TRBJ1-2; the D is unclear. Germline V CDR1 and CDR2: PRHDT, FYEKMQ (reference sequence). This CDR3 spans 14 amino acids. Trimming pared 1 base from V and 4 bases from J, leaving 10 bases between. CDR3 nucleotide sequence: TGTGCCAGCAGCTTAGCGGGCAGAACCTATGGCTACACCTTC. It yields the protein CASSLAGRTYGYTF.

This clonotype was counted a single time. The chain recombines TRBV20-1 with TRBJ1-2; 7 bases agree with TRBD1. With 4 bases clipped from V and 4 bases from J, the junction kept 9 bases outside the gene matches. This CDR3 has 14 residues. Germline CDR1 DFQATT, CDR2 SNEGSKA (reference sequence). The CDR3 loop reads CSAIVGQDFYGYTF. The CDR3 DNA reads TGCAGTGCTATCGTCGGACAGGACTTCTATGGCTACACCTTC.

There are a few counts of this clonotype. The CDR3 loop is CASSSSPGTAYEQYF. The CDR3 DNA is TGTGCCAGCAGTTCTTCCCCCGGGACAGCCTACGAGCAGTACTTC. The chain has TRBV7-3 and TRBJ2-7, with 7 bases aligning to TRBD1. V dropped 6 bases and J dropped 2; count of bases not matched to a gene: 10. This CDR3 is 15 amino acids long. CDR1 and CDR2 (germline): SGHTA, FQGTGA.

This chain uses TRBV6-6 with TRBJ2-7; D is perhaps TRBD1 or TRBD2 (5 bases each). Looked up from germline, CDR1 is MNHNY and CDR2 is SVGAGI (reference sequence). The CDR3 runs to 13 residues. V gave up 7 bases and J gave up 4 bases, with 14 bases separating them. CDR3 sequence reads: CASMGRERYEQYF. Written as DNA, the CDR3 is TGTGCCAGCATGGGCAGGGAGAGATACGAGCAGTACTTC.

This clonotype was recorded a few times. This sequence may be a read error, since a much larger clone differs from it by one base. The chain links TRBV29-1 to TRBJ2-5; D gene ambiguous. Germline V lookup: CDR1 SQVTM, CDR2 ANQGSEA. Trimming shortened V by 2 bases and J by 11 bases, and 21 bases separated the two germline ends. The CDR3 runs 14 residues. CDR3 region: CSVEPPLRSNEQYF. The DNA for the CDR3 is TGCAGCGTTGAACCCCCGCTGCGGTCCAATGAGCAGTACTTC.

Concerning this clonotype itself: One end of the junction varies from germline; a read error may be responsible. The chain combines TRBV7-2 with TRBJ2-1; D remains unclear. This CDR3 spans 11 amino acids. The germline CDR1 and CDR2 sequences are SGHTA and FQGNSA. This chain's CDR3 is CAGSLAYEQFF. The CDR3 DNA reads TGTGCCGGCAGCTTAGCATACGAGCAGTTCTTC.

In DNA form, the CDR3 reads TGTGCCAGCAGCTACCGAGAATTAGGCACCGGGGAGCTGTTTTTT. Protein sequence: CASSYRELGTGELFF. This chain links TRBV5-5 with TRBJ2-2; D is ambiguous. The CDR3 consists of 15 residues. Germline lookup yields CDR1 SGHKS and CDR2 YYEKEE (reference sequence). The V end was cut by 3 bases, the J end by 4 bases, with 13 bases between.